The rows below give T cell receptor beta chains drawn from one sample of a study of beta chain features in type 1 diabetes. TCRdb keeps only in-frame clones here, not all; method: immunoSEQ multiplex PCR. This sample has around 400,000 clones, with about 15% found just once. The sample taken for sequencing was naive CD4+ T cells from blood. These TCRs come from a woman aged 18-30 years in good health. Each CDR3 is given with its conserved first and last residue. The D gene is left open where the match is weak. Not all rows give a size; the values are once, few, many and, for expanded clones, a class.

J | size | V | D | CDR3 | DNA
TRBJ1-1 | few | TRBV30 | TRBD1 | CAWSRQGYGTEAFF | TGTGCCTGGAGTCGACAGGGTTATGGTACTGAAGCTTTCTTT
TRBJ1-5 | few | TRBV23-1 | TRBD1 | CASSLRQGSSQHF | TGCGCCAGCAGTCTCCGACAGGGTAGCTCCCAGCATTTT
TRBJ1-1 | NA | TRBV29-1 | NA | CSVSGMNTEAFF | TGCAGCGTTTCGGGGATGAACACTGAAGCTTTCTTT
TRBJ2-7 | few | TRBV7-6 | NA | CASSLGTRDFYYEQYF | TGTGCCAGCAGCTTAGGGACGAGGGACTTTTACTACGAGCAGTACTTC
TRBJ2-1 | NA | TRBV5-1 | NA | CASSLALTSPNEQFF | TGCGCCAGCAGCTTGGCCCTAACTAGCCCCAATGAGCAGTTCTTC
TRBJ2-5 | NA | TRBV4-1 | TRBD2 | CASSQRLTSGRFETQYF | TGCGCCAGCAGCCAACGCCTGACTAGCGGGAGGTTTGAGACCCAGTACTTC
TRBJ1-3 | NA | TRBV25-1 | TRBD1 | CASMPQGAPGNTIYF | TGTGCCAGCATGCCACAGGGGGCGCCTGGAAACACCATATATTTT
TRBJ2-2 | few | TRBV2 | NA | CASSGLSGELFF | TGTGCCAGCAGCGGACTCTCCGGGGAGCTGTTTTTT
TRBJ2-1 | NA | TRBV30 | TRBD2 | CAWSGGEGSYNEQFF | TGTGCCTGGAGCGGGGGGGAGGGTAGCTACAATGAGCAGTTCTTC
TRBJ1-5 | NA | TRBV28 | TRBD1 | CASREGQGVKPQHF | TGTGCCAGCAGGGAGGGACAGGGGGTGAAGCCCCAGCATTTT
TRBJ1-3 | NA | TRBV28 | NA | CASSLGQSSGNTIYF | TGTGCCAGCAGTTTAGGGCAGAGCTCTGGAAACACCATATATTTT
TRBJ1-4 | NA | TRBV30 | NA | CAHSRVGEKLFF | TGTGCCCACTCGAGGGTGGGGGAAAAACTGTTTTTT
TRBJ2-7 | NA | TRBV30 | NA | CAWTTAYEQYF | TGTGCCTGGACAACAGCCTACGAGCAGTACTTC
TRBJ1-5 | few | TRBV2 | NA | CASSKQGSNQPQHF | TGTGCCAGCAGTAAACAGGGAAGCAATCAGCCCCAGCATTTT
TRBJ2-1 | NA | TRBV15 | TRBD1 | CATSRIRGFYNEQFF | TGTGCCACCAGCAGAATCAGGGGGTTCTACAATGAGCAGTTCTTC
TRBJ2-1 | NA | TRBV9 | TRBD2 | CASSVVPGLAYEQFF | TGTGCCAGCAGCGTAGTTCCGGGACTAGCCTATGAGCAGTTCTTC
TRBJ2-7 | few | TRBV5-1 | TRBD1 | CASQGQGFNEQYF | TGCGCCAGCCAGGGACAGGGCTTCAACGAGCAGTACTTC
TRBJ2-1 | NA | TRBV4-2 | TRBD2 | CASSQERAGGDYNEQFF | TGTGCCAGCAGCCAAGAACGAGCGGGAGGGGATTACAATGAGCAGTTCTTC
TRBJ1-2 | few | TRBV30 | TRBD1 | CAFTTGGDYGYTF | TGTGCCTTTACGACAGGGGGTGACTATGGCTACACCTTC
TRBJ2-1 | few | TRBV5-1 | NA | CASSFEQSSYNEQFF | TGCGCCAGCAGCTTCGAACAAAGCTCCTACAATGAGCAGTTCTTC
TRBJ1-2 | NA | TRBV25-1 | NA | CASSEQGFYGYTF | TGTGCCAGCAGTGAACAGGGGTTCTATGGCTACACCTTC
TRBJ2-1 | few | TRBV7-8 | NA | CASSLALSGSRRNEQFF | TGTGCCAGCAGCTTAGCGCTAAGCGGGTCCCGTCGTAATGAGCAGTTCTTC
TRBJ1-2 | few | TRBV28 | NA | CASSPQGPGGYTF | TGTGCCAGCAGTCCTCAGGGCCCTGGAGGCTACACCTTC
TRBJ2-7 | NA | TRBV19 | TRBD1 | CASSRRQGIYEQYF | TGTGCCAGTAGTAGGAGACAGGGGATCTACGAGCAGTACTTC
TRBJ1-1 | few | TRBV9 | TRBD1 | CASSDSLGTGDLAFF | TGTGCCAGCAGCGACTCGCTGGGGACAGGGGATTTGGCTTTCTTT
TRBJ2-7 | few | TRBV29-1 | TRBD1 | CSVEGQGNEQYF | TGCAGCGTCGAGGGACAGGGCAACGAGCAGTACTTC
TRBJ2-7 | few | TRBV20-1 | NA | CSASPVGEQYF | TGCAGTGCTAGCCCGGTTGGCGAGCAGTACTTC
TRBJ2-4 | NA | TRBV6-5 | NA | CASSPRQLAKNIQYF | TGTGCCAGCAGTCCCCGACAGTTAGCCAAAAACATTCAGTACTTC
TRBJ1-4 | NA | TRBV7-9 | TRBD1 | CASSRDRGSEKLFF | TGTGCCAGCAGCCGCGACAGGGGAAGTGAAAAACTGTTTTTT